The sequence of this T cell receptor beta chain was determined in a study of T cell repertoires in cytomegalovirus infection. Study-level background: Both CMV infection and a matching HLA type were indicated by public TCR beta signatures.

About this clonotype: Its antigen is not known.

The germline V and J ends were trimmed by 0 bases and 7 bases, with 16 bases remaining between them. This CDR3 has 17 amino acids. The V gene's germline CDR1 is MGHRA and CDR2 YSYEKL. TCRdb analysed the reads with MiXCR anew, one entry per CDR3 protein. The sample consists of about 770,000 distinct CDR3 sequences, 25% to 35% of them appearing once. This receptor was identified in a human donor in good health (CMV status not recorded). Some clones in this sample may be carry-over from other donors' samples. The specimen comprised cultured CD8+ T cells from PBMCs, sampled from culture after CMV antigen stimulation. The chain combines TRBV4-1 with TRBJ1-6, with TRBD1 as a possible D gene (5 bases). The CDR3 spells CASSQDSGHGTNSPLHF. CDR3 DNA: TGCGCCAGCAGCCAAGATTCGGGGCATGGAACAAATTCACCCCTCCACTTT.